This T cell receptor (beta chain) was captured by sequencing in a study of untreated major depressive disorder. Major depressive disorder by DSM-IV, Hamilton depression score of at least 18. The assay was immunoSEQ multiplex PCR, and TCRdb's table has in-frame clones only and misses some. The sample shows roughly 25,000 clones, around 90% of them seen only once. Study-level findings and limits: Private clones made up every subject's top five TRBV05-01 clones. CD4+ T cells from depressed patients used TRBV05-01 (Vbeta 5.1) more often than controls. Sequencing showed nonsignificant TRBV25-01 and TRBV02-01 differences matching flow cytometry.

Germline V CDR1 and CDR2: MNHNY, SVGAGI (reference sequence). This CDR3 contains 14 residues. V was clipped by 6 bases and J by 12 bases, with 18 bases between them. As to this clone: Its cognate antigen is unknown.

The V call is TRBV6-6, the J call TRBJ1-6, with D maybe TRBD1 (5 bases). The source is a woman between 25 and 40 years old with major depressive disorder. Specimen: CD4+ T cells from PBMCs. CDR3 amino acids: CASSNGGISKPLHF. The CDR3, as DNA: TGTGCCAGCAGCAACGGGGGGATTTCAAAACCCCTCCACTTT.